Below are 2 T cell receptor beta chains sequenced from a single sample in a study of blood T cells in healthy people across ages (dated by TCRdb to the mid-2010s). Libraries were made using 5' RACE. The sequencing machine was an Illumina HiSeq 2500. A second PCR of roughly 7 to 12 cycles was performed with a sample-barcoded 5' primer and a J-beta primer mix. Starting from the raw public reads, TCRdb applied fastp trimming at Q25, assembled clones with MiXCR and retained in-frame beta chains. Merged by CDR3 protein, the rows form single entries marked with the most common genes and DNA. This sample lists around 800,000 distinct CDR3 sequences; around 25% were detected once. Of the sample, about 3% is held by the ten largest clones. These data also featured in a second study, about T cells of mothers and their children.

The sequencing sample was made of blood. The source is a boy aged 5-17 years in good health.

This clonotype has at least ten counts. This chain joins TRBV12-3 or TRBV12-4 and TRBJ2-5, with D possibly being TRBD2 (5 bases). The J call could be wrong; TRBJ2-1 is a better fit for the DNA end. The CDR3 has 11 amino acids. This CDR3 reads CASRIGLMQFF. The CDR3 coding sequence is TGTGCCAGCAGAATCGGACTTATGCAGTTCTTC.

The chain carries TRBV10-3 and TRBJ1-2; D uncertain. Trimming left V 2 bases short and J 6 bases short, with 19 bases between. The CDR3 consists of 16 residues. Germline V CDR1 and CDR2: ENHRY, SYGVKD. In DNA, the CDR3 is TGTGCCATCAGTGAGCGGGCGACGGCCACGGCCAATGGCTACACCTTC. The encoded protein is CAISERATATANGYTF.